Each of the 8 T cell receptor beta chains below was sequenced from the same sample in a study of cytomegalovirus exposure and HLA in healthy donors. It was with 60 Vbeta and 13 Jbeta primers that the PCR ran. Libraries were prepared by immunoSEQ multiplex PCR; TCRdb keeps only in-frame clonotypes and omits some of them. Among around 240,000 clones, about 80% were seen once, and the ten largest hold approximately 5.3%. Material: PBMCs. Receptor source: a woman in her 40s in good health and CMV-seropositive.

For this clone: Compared with germline, one end of the junction differs, possibly owing to a read error. V is TRBV7-9 and J is TRBJ1-1, with 7 bases matching TRBD1. Germline V lookup: CDR1 SEHNR, CDR2 FQNEAQ (reference sequence). The CDR3 totals 14 residues. The CDR3 region is CSSSIDRVNTEAFF. CDR3 coding DNA: TGTTCCAGCAGCATCGACAGGGTGAACACTGAAGCTTTCTTT. Combining the CDR3 with reference TRBV7-9 and TRBJ1-1 gives the whole variable domain DTGVSQNPRHKITKRGQNVTFRCDPISEHNRLYWYRQTLGQGPEFLTYFQNEAQLEKSRLLSDRFSAERPKGSFSTLEIQRTEQGDSAMYLCSSSIDRVNTEAFFGQGTRLTVV.

The CDR3 DNA follows: TGTGCCAGTAGTGGGTCTGCGGACAGGTCCTATGGCTACACCTTC. Protein sequence: CASSGSADRSYGYTF. This chain links TRBV19 with TRBJ1-2; 7 bases map to TRBD1. The V segment lost 5 bases and the J segment 4 bases; nucleotides outside the gene matches: 10. The CDR3 spans 15 residues. CDR1 LNHDA and CDR2 SQIVND come from the germline V gene (reference sequence).

This clone was counted between two and nine times. The DNA of the CDR3 is TGTGCCATCAGTGAGGGACAGCCGGCACTCTATGGCTACACCTTC. It is translated as CAISEGQPALYGYTF. The rearrangement joins TRBV10-3 to TRBJ1-2, with a tentative D call TRBD1 (6 bases). The V end was cut by 2 bases, the J end by 4 bases, with 14 bases between. Looked up from germline, CDR1 is ENHRY and CDR2 is SYGVKD. This CDR3 has 15 residues.

The chain employs TRBV5-1 and TRBJ2-5; tentatively, D is TRBD1 (5 bases). Germline V gene data show CDR1 as SGHRS and CDR2 as YFSETQ. The CDR3 is 16 amino acids. V was shortened by 1 base and J by 4 bases, with 17 bases between the two germline ends. The CDR3 region has the DNA TGCGCCAGCAGCTTGAATCCCAGGGCCCGTGGAGAGACCCAGTACTTC. It yields the protein CASSLNPRARGETQYF.

CDR3 nucleotides: TGTGCCAGCAGATCTAGCGGGAGGCCCTACAATGAGCAGTTCTTC. It yields the protein CASRSSGRPYNEQFF. The genes are TRBV7-2 and TRBJ2-1, with 11 nucleotides matching TRBD2. This CDR3 has 15 amino acids. Germline V gene sequence: CDR1 SGHTA, CDR2 FQGNSA. After removal of 6 bases from V and 2 bases from J, the junction contained 3 bases not matched to a gene.

The chain links TRBV7-9 to TRBJ1-1; no reliable D call. Trimming cost V 0 bases and J 11 bases, with 10 bases left between them. Germline V gene sequence: CDR1 SEHNR, CDR2 FQNEAQ (reference sequence). The CDR3 runs 12 residues. Here the CDR3 reads CASSLARGTAFF. The CDR3 DNA follows: TGTGCCAGCAGCTTAGCGCGGGGAACGGCTTTCTTT.

CDR3 in amino acids: CAWSPDSHRGYTF. CDR3 nucleotides: TGTGCCTGGAGTCCCGACAGCCACCGGGGCTACACCTTC. The V gene is TRBV30, the J gene TRBJ1-2, with D possibly being TRBD1 (5 bases). The CDR3 has 13 amino acids. Germline CDR1 GTSNPN, CDR2 SVGIG (reference sequence). Trimming left V 2 bases short and J 8 bases short, with 15 bases between.

This sequence joins TRBV13 and TRBJ1-1; 9 positions match TRBD1. This CDR3 spans 14 amino acids. Germline CDR1 and CDR2: PRHDT and FYEKMQ (reference sequence). V trimming: 5 bases; J trimming: 4 bases; junction bases outside the gene matches: 5. The CDR3 reads CASSPDRGSTEAFF. The CDR3, as DNA: TGTGCCAGCAGCCCGGACAGGGGAAGCACTGAAGCTTTCTTT.